The 32 T cell receptor beta chains reported below all come from one sample, sequenced in a study of cytomegalovirus exposure and HLA in healthy donors. With 60 Vbeta and 13 Jbeta primers, the PCR was carried out. Data came from immunoSEQ multiplex PCR; TCRdb stores just in-frame clones and leaves some out. The sample gives some 120,000 clones, around 82% of which show up once; 9.5% to 13% is in the top ten. The sequencing sample was made of PBMCs. The receptors originated from a man between 25 and 39 years old in good health and CMV-seropositive.

The rearrangement joins TRBV9 to TRBJ2-3, with a tentative D call TRBD2 (6 bases). The CDR3 contains 16 residues. Trimming removed 3 bases at V and 5 bases at J, with 19 bases between. Germline V gene sequence: CDR1 SGDLS, CDR2 YYNGEE. CDR3 DNA: TGTGCCAGCAGCGGACTCCTTAGCGGCCTAGGAGATACGCAGTATTTT. This encodes CASSGLLSGLGDTQYF.

The gene calls are TRBV29-1 and TRBJ1-1, with D tentatively TRBD1 (5 bases). Trimming cost V 6 bases and J 4 bases, with 15 bases left between them. Germline V gene sequence: CDR1 SQVTM, CDR2 ANQGSEA. CDR3 length: 13 residues. The CDR3 loop is CSVRQPLRTEAFF. CDR3 DNA: TGCAGCGTGAGACAGCCACTTCGCACTGAAGCTTTCTTT.

The chain joins TRBV6-5 to TRBJ2-7; no reliable D call. CDR1 is MNHEY and CDR2 is SVGAGI in the germline V gene. The CDR3 runs to 13 residues. V shed 5 bases and J shed 2 bases, with 10 bases lying between them. The CDR3 here is CASSEVTTYEQYF. The CDR3, as DNA: TGTGCCAGCAGTGAAGTCACTACCTACGAGCAGTACTTC.

The rearrangement links TRBV4-1 to TRBJ2-1, with 9 bases identical to TRBD2. The germline CDR1 and CDR2 sequences are MGHRA and YSYEKL. The CDR3 has 15 amino acids. V was clipped by 3 bases and J by 8 bases; unmatched bases: 8. CDR3 nucleotides: TGCGCCAGCAGCCAGGGTAGCGGGAGTACGGATGAGCAGTTCTTC. Protein: CASSQGSGSTDEQFF.

V is TRBV4-1 and J is TRBJ1-5; D possibly corresponds to TRBD1 (5 bases). The CDR3 has 17 residues. Per the germline V gene, CDR1 is MGHRA and CDR2 is YSYEKL. V dropped 1 base and J dropped 1 base, with 14 bases sitting between them. The chain's CDR3 is CASSQVVQGTSNQPQHF. CDR3 coding DNA: TGCGCCAGCAGCCAAGTTGTTCAGGGTACGAGCAATCAGCCCCAGCATTTT.

The V gene is TRBV15, the J gene TRBJ2-2; D might be TRBD2 (6 bases). Germline-derived CDR1 and CDR2 are LNHNV and YYDKDF (reference sequence). V lost 0 bases to trimming and J lost 9 bases, with 17 bases between them. This CDR3 is built from 16 residues. CDR3 region: CATSRDRGGILWELFF. CDR3 nucleotide sequence: TGTGCCACCAGCAGAGATAGGGGAGGTATTCTCTGGGAGCTGTTTTTT. The full variable domain, with the rest looked up from reference TRBV15 and TRBJ2-2, is DAMVIQNPRYQVTQFGKPVTLSCSQTLNHNVMYWYQQKSSQAPKLLFHYYDKDFNNEADTPDNFQSRRPNTSFCFLDIRSPGLGDTAMYLCATSRDRGGILWELFFGEGSRLTVL.

The rearrangement joins TRBV4-3 to TRBJ2-7, with no clear D. Germline assignment: CDR1 LGHNA and CDR2 YSLEER. V shed 1 base and J shed 0 bases, with 7 bases lying between them. This CDR3 is 14 amino acids long. As DNA, the CDR3 is TGCGCCAGCAGCCAAGCCCTTAACTCCTACGAGCAGTACTTC. Its translation is CASSQALNSYEQYF.

The J gene is TRBJ1-1, the V gene TRBV2; perhaps TRBD1 as D (5 bases). V was shortened by 2 bases and J by 1 base, with 8 bases between the two germline ends. The CDR3 totals 14 residues. The germline V gene encodes CDR1 SNHLY and CDR2 FYNNEI. The CDR3 sequence is CASSERQTNTEAFF. CDR3 DNA: TGTGCCAGCAGTGAAAGACAGACGAACACTGAAGCTTTCTTT.

The V and J genes are TRBV5-1 and TRBJ2-3; 9 positions match TRBD2. V lost 1 base to trimming and J lost 2 bases; unmatched junction nucleotides: 11. In germline, CDR1 is SGHRS, CDR2 YFSETQ. The CDR3 has 18 amino acids. The DNA for the CDR3 is TGCGCCAGCAGCTTGATGAGCGGGAGGCACTTAAACACAGATACGCAGTATTTT. This sequence encodes CASSLMSGRHLNTDTQYF.

This chain uses TRBV11-2 with TRBJ1-1; possibly TRBD1 for D (5 bases). V was cut by 6 bases and J by 1 base, with 9 bases left in between. CDR3 length equals 13 residues. From germline, CDR1 is SGHAT and CDR2 FQNNGV. CDR3 bases: TGTGCCAGCAGACGACAGCAGAACACTGAAGCTTTCTTT. Amino acid sequence: CASRRQQNTEAFF.

This sequence joins TRBV19 and TRBJ1-3; no clear D. The germline V gene encodes CDR1 LNHDA and CDR2 SQIVND (reference sequence). The CDR3 consists of 12 residues. V was cut by 7 bases and J by 9 bases, with 13 bases left in between. Here the CDR3 reads CASTTLGGTIYF. The CDR3 nucleotides read TGTGCCAGTACAACCCTCGGTGGCACCATATATTTT.

This clone was detected only once. CDR3 bases: TGTGCCAGCAGCTTGGGACTAGCGGGAGCTAGAGGCGAGCAGTACTTC. Its translation is CASSLGLAGARGEQYF. This chain uses TRBV7-2 with TRBJ2-7; 14 nucleotides align to TRBD2. Germline trimming cut 3 bases from V and 6 bases from J; bases unmatched to any gene: 7. The germline CDR1 and CDR2 sequences are SGHTA and FQGNSA. CDR3 length: 16 residues.

V and J are TRBV6-5 and TRBJ2-4; a weak D match, TRBD1 (5 bases). Germline V gene lookup returns CDR1 MNHEY and CDR2 SVGAGI. The length of the CDR3 is 14 residues. V gave up 6 bases and J gave up 9 bases, with 18 bases separating them. The CDR3 region is CASSPTRQFSIQYF. The CDR3 nucleotides read TGTGCCAGCAGCCCCACTCGACAGTTTAGCATTCAGTACTTC.

The rearrangement joins TRBV6-5 to TRBJ2-7; D is uncertain. V gave up 4 bases and J gave up 2 bases, with 12 bases separating them. The CDR3 is 14 residues long. CDR1 MNHEY and CDR2 SVGAGI come from the germline V gene. In DNA form, the CDR3 reads TGTGCCAGCAGTTTGACTTTTGGTCCCTACGAGCAGTACTTC. Translated: CASSLTFGPYEQYF.

This clone has more than one count but fewer than ten. The CDR3 reads CASSFSLTGTREEQYF. The CDR3 DNA reads TGCGCCAGCAGCTTTTCCCTGACAGGGACTCGGGAGGAGCAGTACTTC. The chain employs TRBV5-1 and TRBJ2-7, with D possibly TRBD1 on 7 matching bases. The germline V gene encodes CDR1 SGHRS and CDR2 YFSETQ. V was clipped by 2 bases and J by 7 bases, with 22 bases between them. The CDR3 is made up of 16 amino acids.

The rearrangement uses TRBV7-9 and TRBJ2-7; TRBD2 matches at 12 bases. The CDR3 consists of 15 residues. Losses at the gene ends were 6 bases for V and 3 bases for J; bases not matched to a gene: 6. Germline lookup yields CDR1 SEHNR and CDR2 FQNEAQ (reference sequence). The CDR3 DNA follows: TGTGCCAGCAGTACCGGACTAGCGGGATACTACGAGCAGTACTTC. It is translated as CASSTGLAGYYEQYF.

The chain recombines TRBV4-2 with TRBJ2-2, with 8 positions matching TRBD1. The CDR3 consists of 16 residues. Germline loops: CDR1 LGHNA, CDR2 YNFKEQ. V dropped 3 bases and J dropped 1; count of bases not matched to a gene: 4. As DNA, the CDR3 is TGTGCCAGCAGCCAGGACGGACAGGGGAACACCGGGGAGCTGTTTTTT. It encodes CASSQDGQGNTGELFF.

This rearrangement joins TRBV6-1 to TRBJ2-1, with no clear D. The germline V gene encodes CDR1 MNHNS and CDR2 SASEGT. Trimming removed 6 bases from V and 0 bases from J, with 6 bases in between. The CDR3 runs 13 residues. The CDR3 region is CASRSSSYNEQFF. As DNA, the CDR3 is TGTGCCAGCAGAAGTAGCTCCTACAATGAGCAGTTCTTC.

The chain links TRBV5-1 to TRBJ2-3; TRBD1 aligns across 7 bases. The CDR3 is made up of 16 amino acids. Per germline, CDR1 SGHRS and CDR2 YFSETQ. The V segment lost 0 bases and the J segment 3 bases; nucleotides outside the gene matches: 7. CDR3 DNA sequence: TGCGCCAGCAGCTTGGGAAGGGGGCGCCGGACAGATACGCAGTATTTT. As protein: CASSLGRGRRTDTQYF.

V and J are TRBV6-1 and TRBJ2-5; TRBD1 matches at 10 bases. This CDR3 region has 19 residues. Trimming at V came to 0 bases and at J to 5 bases, leaving 15 bases not matched to a gene. Germline V lookup: CDR1 MNHNS, CDR2 SASEGT. CDR3 residues: CASSEALGTGAWMGETQYF. Written as DNA, the CDR3 is TGTGCCAGCAGTGAAGCGCTTGGGACAGGGGCGTGGATGGGGGAGACCCAGTACTTC.

This clone was recorded once. The chain combines TRBV5-6 with TRBJ1-5, with D possibly matching TRBD1 (5 bases). CDR1 and CDR2 (germline): SGHDT, YYEEEE. V dropped 1 base and J dropped 3 bases, with 14 bases sitting between them. There are 16 residues in the CDR3. The CDR3 loop reads CASSLKLAGYNQPQHF. The DNA for the CDR3 is TGTGCCAGCAGCTTGAAGCTGGCAGGGTACAATCAGCCCCAGCATTTT.

The chain joins TRBV5-6 to TRBJ2-7; 8 bases fit TRBD2. V lost 2 bases, J lost 3 bases, and 10 bases stayed unmatched. The CDR3 sequence is 16 residues long. Germline values: CDR1 SGHDT, CDR2 YYEEEE. Here the CDR3 reads CASSFQLADLFYEQYF. As DNA, the CDR3 is TGTGCCAGCAGCTTTCAACTAGCGGACCTCTTCTACGAGCAGTACTTC.

V is TRBV25-1 and J is TRBJ1-3; no firm D call. From germline, CDR1 is MGHDK and CDR2 SYGVNS. Trimming pared 6 bases from V and 4 bases from J, leaving 16 bases between. The CDR3 totals 15 residues. The CDR3 loop is CASRPDGDVGNTIYF. CDR3 DNA: TGTGCCAGCAGGCCCGACGGGGATGTAGGAAACACCATATATTTT. The complete variable domain, with remaining parts taken from reference TRBV25-1 and TRBJ1-3, reads EADIYQTPRYLVIGTGKKITLECSQTMGHDKMYWYQQDPGMELHLIHYSYGVNSTEKGDLSSESTVSRIRTEHFPLTLESARPSHTSQYLCASRPDGDVGNTIYFGEGSWLTVV.

The V and J genes are TRBV6-6 and TRBJ2-5, with a tentative D call TRBD2 (7 bases). The V end was cut by 2 bases, the J end by 5 bases, with 12 bases between. Germline values: CDR1 MNHNY, CDR2 SVGAGI (reference sequence). CDR3 length: 14 amino acids. This chain's CDR3 is CASSYRGGKETQYF. DNA for the CDR3: TGTGCCAGCAGTTACAGGGGGGGGAAGGAGACCCAGTACTTC.

The chain couples TRBV5-6 to TRBJ1-2; TRBD1 matches at 9 bases. This CDR3 has 14 amino acids. The germline V gene has CDR1 SGHDT and CDR2 YYEEEE. V trimming: 7 bases; J trimming: 1 base; junction bases outside the gene matches: 5. The CDR3 DNA reads TGTGCCAGCGAAAACAGGGGGCATAACTATGGCTACACCTTC. It codes for CASENRGHNYGYTF.

This clone was seen only a few times. The chain uses TRBV30 and TRBJ2-1, with a tentative D call TRBD2 (6 bases). This CDR3 has 12 residues. CDR1 is GTSNPN and CDR2 is SVGIG in the germline V gene (reference sequence). Trimming removed 1 base at V and 14 bases at J, with 15 bases between. The CDR3 nucleotides are TGTGCCTGGAGTGGGGAGAACAGGAGGGAGTTCTTC. It specifies CAWSGENRREFF.

This rearrangement joins TRBV23-1 to TRBJ1-1; no definite D call. TRBV23-1 is designated an ORF whose function remains uncertain. The CDR3 sequence is 15 residues long. The V gene lost 0 bases and the J gene lost 2 bases, with 10 bases spanning the gap. CDR3 region: CASSQSFVGNTEAFF. DNA of the CDR3: TGCGCCAGCAGTCAATCGTTTGTCGGTAACACTGAAGCTTTCTTT.

The rearrangement links TRBV27 to TRBJ1-1; 8 positions match TRBD1. The CDR3 totals 18 residues. V lost 3 bases to trimming and J lost 4 bases; unmatched junction nucleotides: 16. CDR1 and CDR2 from the germline V gene are MNHEY and SMNVEV (reference sequence). CDR3 region: CASSFPVPGQAGGTEAFF. The CDR3 DNA follows: TGTGCCAGCAGTTTCCCCGTCCCGGGACAGGCCGGGGGCACTGAAGCTTTCTTT.

The genes are TRBV5-4 and TRBJ2-1; 8 bases are a match to TRBD2. Germline V gives CDR1 SGHNT, CDR2 YYREEE (reference sequence). This CDR3 spans 15 amino acids. J gave up 2 bases and V 0 bases, and 1 base lay outside the gene matches. The CDR3 loop is CASSLGTSTYNEQFF. For the CDR3, the DNA is TGTGCCAGCAGCTTGGGGACTAGCACCTACAATGAGCAGTTCTTC.

The rearrangement uses TRBV18 and TRBJ2-5, with 10 bases fitting TRBD1. The junction had 3 bases not matched to a gene; V was cut back by 3 bases and J by 5 bases. The CDR3 loop spans 14 amino acids. CDR1 is KGHSH and CDR2 is LQKENI in the germline V gene. The CDR3 here is CASSPTGQGETQYF. CDR3 DNA: TGTGCCAGCTCACCGACGGGACAGGGGGAGACCCAGTACTTC.

This chain uses TRBV18 with TRBJ2-7; 10 positions agree with TRBD2. Germline CDR1 KGHSH, CDR2 LQKENI. V lost 1 base to trimming and J lost 6 bases; unmatched junction nucleotides: 12. The CDR3 is made up of 17 amino acids. The DNA for the CDR3 is TGTGCCAGCTCACCACGGCTAGCGGGAGACCTCTTGGCCGAGCAGTACTTC. This gives the protein CASSPRLAGDLLAEQYF.

The CDR3 bases are TGTGCCAGCAGCAAACCCGAAAACCATTCCCCAACAGGGGACTTCACAACTAGCTCCTACGAGCAGTACTTC. Amino acids: CASSKPENHSPTGDFTTSSYEQYF. This chain connects TRBV21-1 to TRBJ2-7; the table assigns TRBD1, which was not confirmed against the DNA. TRBV21-1 is an annotated pseudogene. This CDR3 has 24 amino acids.